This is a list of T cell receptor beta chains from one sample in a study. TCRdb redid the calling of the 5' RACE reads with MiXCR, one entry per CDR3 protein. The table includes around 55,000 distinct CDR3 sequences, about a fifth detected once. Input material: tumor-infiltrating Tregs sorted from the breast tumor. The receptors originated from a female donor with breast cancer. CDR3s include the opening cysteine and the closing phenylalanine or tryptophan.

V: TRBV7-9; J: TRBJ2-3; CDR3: CASSLAQGARDTQYF
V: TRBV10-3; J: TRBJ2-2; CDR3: CAISEQAPNTGELFF
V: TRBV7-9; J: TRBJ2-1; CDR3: CASSLRLAGDSSYNEQFF
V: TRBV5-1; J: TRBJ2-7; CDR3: CASSPSSGPYEQYF
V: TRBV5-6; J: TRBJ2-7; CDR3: CASSSGTGGYEQYF
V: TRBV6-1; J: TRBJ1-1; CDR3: CASKAGMNTEAFF
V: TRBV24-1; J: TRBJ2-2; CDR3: CATSGVTPNTGELFF
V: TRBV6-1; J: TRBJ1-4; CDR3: CASSGTLNEKLFF
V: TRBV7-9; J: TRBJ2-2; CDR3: CASSLAGFVGELFF
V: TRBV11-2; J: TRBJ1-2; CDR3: CASSEGPDGYGYTF
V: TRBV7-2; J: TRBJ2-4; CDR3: CASSPEAKNIQYF
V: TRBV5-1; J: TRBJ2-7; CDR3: CASSGTGLSYEQYF
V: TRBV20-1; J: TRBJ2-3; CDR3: CSARAALGGGTDTQYF
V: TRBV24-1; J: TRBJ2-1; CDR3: CATSDPPGLAGYNEQFF
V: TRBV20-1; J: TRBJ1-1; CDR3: CSASYTWRPEAFF
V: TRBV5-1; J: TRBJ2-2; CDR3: CASSLLSTGGTGELFF
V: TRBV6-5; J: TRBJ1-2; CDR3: CASSEAPEYYGYTF
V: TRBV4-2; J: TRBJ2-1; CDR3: CASSPRSGGDNEQFF
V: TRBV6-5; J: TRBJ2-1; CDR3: CASSYRSDSTDNEQFF
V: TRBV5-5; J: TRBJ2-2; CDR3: CAIPDLNTGELFF
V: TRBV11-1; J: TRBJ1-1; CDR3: CASSLMGPEAFF
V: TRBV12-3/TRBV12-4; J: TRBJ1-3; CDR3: CASSLAGAPGNTIYF
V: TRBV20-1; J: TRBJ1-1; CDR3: CSARDRRVLLSEAFF
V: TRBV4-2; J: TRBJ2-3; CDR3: CASSPPGMNTQYF
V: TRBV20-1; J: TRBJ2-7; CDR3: CRAVAGGPEDEQYF
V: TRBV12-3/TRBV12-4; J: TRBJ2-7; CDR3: CASTHTGISSYEQYF
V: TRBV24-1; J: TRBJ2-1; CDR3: CATKMTGGRREQFF
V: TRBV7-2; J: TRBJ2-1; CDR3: CASSLGGRRVWNEQFF
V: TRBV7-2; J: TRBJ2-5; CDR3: CASSSKVGGVQETQYF
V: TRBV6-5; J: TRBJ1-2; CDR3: CASSQDTFYGYTF
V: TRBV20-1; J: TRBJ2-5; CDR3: CSARDPAGGGETQYF
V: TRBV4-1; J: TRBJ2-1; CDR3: CASSQSGTGHNEQFF
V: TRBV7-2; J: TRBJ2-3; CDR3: CASSSTGGADTQYF
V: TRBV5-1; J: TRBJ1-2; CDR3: CASNLGSTGGGRGYTF
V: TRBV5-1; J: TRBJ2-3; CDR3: CASSSSGQGTDTQYF
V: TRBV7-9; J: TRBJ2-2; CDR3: CASSSQTVPGELFF
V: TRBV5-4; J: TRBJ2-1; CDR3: CANSLGSALGDEQFF
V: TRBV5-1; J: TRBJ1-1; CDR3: CASSPQGTNTEAFF
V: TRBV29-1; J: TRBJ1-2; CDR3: CSVEDPEGARKSYTF
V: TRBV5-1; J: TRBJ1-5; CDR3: CASSLGGFGPQHF
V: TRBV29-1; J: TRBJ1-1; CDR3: CSALVQGNTEAFF
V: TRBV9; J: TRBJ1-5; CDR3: CASSVEGNINQPQHF
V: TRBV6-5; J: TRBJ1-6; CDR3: CASSYSAGRENSPLHF
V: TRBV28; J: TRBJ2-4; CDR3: CATSGLAKNIQYF
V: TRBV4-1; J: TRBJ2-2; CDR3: CASSQGRASGTAGELFF
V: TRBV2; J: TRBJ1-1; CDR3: CASRGVQGARGAEAFF
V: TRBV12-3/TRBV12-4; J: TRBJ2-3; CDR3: CASSLRTTSTDTQYF
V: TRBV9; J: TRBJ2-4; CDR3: CASSGGLATKNIQYF